The 25 T cell receptor beta chains reported below all come from one sample, sequenced in a study of blood T cell repertoires in COVID-19. The data were produced by immunoSEQ multiplex PCR, yet TCRdb's version contains in-frame clones alone and is incomplete. In the table there are 200,000 to 250,000 clones, 70% to 90% of which are singletons. The sequencing input was peripheral blood. These receptors all stem from a human donor in a cohort sampled during active COVID-19.

The chain is built from TRBV2 and TRBJ1-5; the match to TRBD1 covers 10 bases. V lost 5 bases to trimming and J lost 2 bases; unmatched junction nucleotides: 6. Germline-derived CDR1 and CDR2 are SNHLY and FYNNEI. This CDR3 region has 16 residues. This CDR3 is CASSRDRGMGNQPQHF. DNA for the CDR3: TGTGCCAGCAGTAGGGACAGGGGTATGGGCAATCAGCCCCAGCATTTT.

CDR3 protein: CASRESQGGYTF. The CDR3 DNA reads as TGCGCCAGCAGAGAATCGCAGGGTGGCTACACCTTC. J is TRBJ1-2 and V is TRBV5-1; tentatively, D is TRBD1 (5 bases). Germline V gene data show CDR1 as SGHRS and CDR2 as YFSETQ. Trimming pared 5 bases from V and 7 bases from J, leaving 12 bases between. The CDR3 loop spans 12 amino acids.

V and J are TRBV7-2 and TRBJ2-7; D gene ambiguous. The CDR3 length is 13 residues. Deletions cut 6 bases from V and 0 bases from J, with 9 bases between. CDR1 and CDR2 from the germline V gene are SGHTA and FQGNSA. The CDR3 DNA is TGTGCCAGCAGTGGTGGCGGCTCCTACGAGCAGTACTTC. This codes for CASSGGGSYEQYF.

The rearrangement uses TRBV29-1 and TRBJ2-7; possibly TRBD1 for D (9 bases). CDR1 and CDR2 from the germline V gene are SQVTM and ANQGSEA. V was cut by 6 bases and J by 7 bases, with 19 bases left in between. This CDR3 is built from 13 residues. The CDR3 sequence is CSVPGQGLEEQYF. The CDR3 DNA follows: TGCAGCGTCCCGGGACAGGGACTAGAGGAGCAGTACTTC.

As concerns this clone: In the same sample, other DNA sequences code for this CDR3. The chain couples TRBV19 to TRBJ2-3, with D uncertain. Germline CDR1 LNHDA, CDR2 SQIVND (reference sequence). The CDR3 spans 12 residues. V lost 3 bases and J 5 bases, leaving 6 bases between the germline ends. CDR3 residues: CASSISRDTQYF. CDR3 nucleotide sequence: TGTGCCAGTAGTATTAGTCGAGATACGCAGTATTTT. Full variable domain (outside the CDR3, taken from reference TRBV19 and TRBJ2-3): DGGITQSPKYLFRKEGQNVTLSCEQNLNHDAMYWYRQDPGQGLRLIYYSQIVNDFQKGDIAEGYSVSREKKESFPLTVTSAQKNPTAFYLCASSISRDTQYFGPGTRLTVL.

This clone was counted once. The rearrangement uses TRBV19 and TRBJ2-3; a weak D match, TRBD1 (5 bases). Looked up from germline, CDR1 is LNHDA and CDR2 is SQIVND (reference sequence). The ends were cut back, 9 bases at V and 0 bases at J, with 13 bases in the middle. The CDR3 runs to 14 residues. The CDR3 DNA reads as TGTGCCAGACCGACAGTAACCAGCACAGATACGCAGTATTTT. Its translation is CARPTVTSTDTQYF. Together with reference TRBV19 and TRBJ2-3, the CDR3 gives the full variable domain: DGGITQSPKYLFRKEGQNVTLSCEQNLNHDAMYWYRQDPGQGLRLIYYSQIVNDFQKGDIAEGYSVSREKKESFPLTVTSAQKNPTAFYLCARPTVTSTDTQYFGPGTRLTVL.

Only one count was recorded for this clone. V gene TRBV12-1 combines with J gene TRBJ1-5. TRBV12-1 corresponds to a pseudogene. The CDR3 sequence is 18 residues long. Here the CDR3 reads CASTTAESVGICNQPQHF. CDR3 nucleotide sequence: TGTGCCAGCACCACCGCCGAATCGGTCGGGATCTGCAATCAGCCCCAGCATTTT.

The V call is TRBV24-1, the J call TRBJ2-2, with 8 nucleotides matching TRBD1. Germline V gene data show CDR1 as KGHDR and CDR2 as SFDVKD. V dropped 2 bases and J dropped 0; count of bases not matched to a gene: 1. The CDR3 sequence is 16 residues long. CDR3 in amino acids: CATSDWDRTNTGELFF. CDR3 bases: TGTGCCACCAGTGATTGGGACAGGACGAACACCGGGGAGCTGTTTTTT.

The V gene is TRBV6-2 or TRBV6-3, the J gene TRBJ2-2; 11 positions agree with TRBD2. Trimming at V came to 0 bases and at J to 6 bases, leaving 15 bases not matched to a gene. The length of the CDR3 is 20 residues. Germline-derived CDR1 and CDR2 are MNHEY and SVGEGT. CDR3 residues: CASSYSGPFASGRWSGELFF. In DNA, the CDR3 is TGTGCCAGCAGTTACTCGGGCCCCTTTGCTAGCGGGAGGTGGTCCGGGGAGCTGTTTTTT.

The rearrangement joins TRBV28 to TRBJ2-5, with D possibly being TRBD2 (6 bases). The germline CDR1 and CDR2 sequences are MDHEN and SYDVKM. V was trimmed by 5 bases and J by 5 bases, leaving 33 bases between them. This CDR3 is built from 20 residues. CDR3 bases: TGTGCCAGCAGTCCATGGAGGGGTCAAGAAACGTTAGGACGTGGGGAGACCCAGTACTTC. This sequence encodes CASSPWRGQETLGRGETQYF. Combining the CDR3 with reference TRBV28 and TRBJ2-5 gives the whole variable domain DVKVTQSSRYLVKRTGEKVFLECVQDMDHENMFWYRQDPGLGLRLIYFSYDVKMKEKGDIPEGYSVSREKKERFSLILESASTNQTSMYLCASSPWRGQETLGRGETQYFGPGTRLLVL.

This sequence joins TRBV7-2 and TRBJ2-3; D is unclear. This CDR3 comprises 11 residues. V was clipped by 6 bases and J by 2 bases, with 3 bases between them. Looked up from germline, CDR1 is SGHTA and CDR2 is FQGNSA. CDR3 sequence (DNA): TGTGCCAGCAGATACACAGATACGCAGTATTTT. Its translation: CASRYTDTQYF.

This chain connects TRBV2 to TRBJ2-3; no reliable D call. In germline, CDR1 is SNHLY, CDR2 FYNNEI. Trimming left V 5 bases short and J 1 base short, with 7 bases between. The CDR3 length is 13 residues. The CDR3 region is CASSSFRTDTQYF. The CDR3 coding sequence is TGTGCCAGCAGTTCGTTCCGCACAGATACGCAGTATTTT.

This rearrangement joins TRBV19 to TRBJ1-1; D uncertain. The V gene lost 3 bases and the J gene lost 1 base, with 12 bases spanning the gap. Per germline, CDR1 LNHDA and CDR2 SQIVND (reference sequence). This CDR3 region has 15 residues. CDR3 sequence: CASSISGRRNTEAFF. The CDR3 DNA reads as TGTGCCAGTAGTATTAGCGGCAGGAGGAACACTGAAGCTTTCTTT.

This chain connects TRBV7-2 to TRBJ2-5; 11 bases align to TRBD1. The germline gives CDR1 SGHTA, CDR2 FQGNSA. The CDR3 covers 16 residues. With 5 bases clipped from V and 5 bases from J, the junction kept 10 bases outside the gene matches. CDR3 region: CASSRLPGQGDETQYF. The CDR3 DNA follows: TGTGCCAGCAGCAGACTTCCGGGACAGGGGGACGAGACCCAGTACTTC.

This clone was detected many times. The chain recombines TRBV4-2 with TRBJ2-7; 7 nucleotides align to TRBD2. J gave up 6 bases and V 0 bases, and 8 bases lay outside the gene matches. The germline CDR1 and CDR2 sequences are LGHNA and YNFKEQ. The CDR3 totals 15 residues. CDR3 residues: CASSQDGGGSSEQYF. In DNA, the CDR3 is TGTGCCAGCAGCCAAGATGGGGGGGGGTCATCCGAGCAGTACTTC.

CDR3 residues: CSVADSSYEQYF. CDR3 sequence (DNA): TGCAGCGTAGCGGACAGCTCCTACGAGCAGTACTTC. The chain is built from TRBV29-1 and TRBJ2-7, with D possibly TRBD1 on 6 matching bases. This CDR3 has 12 amino acids. CDR1 is SQVTM and CDR2 is ANQGSEA in the germline V gene. With 6 bases removed from V and 0 bases from J, the gap between germline ends came to 9 bases.

The J gene is TRBJ2-3, the V gene TRBV13, with a weak D call TRBD2 (5 bases). The V gene lost 7 bases and the J gene lost 2 bases, with 13 bases spanning the gap. CDR1 is PRHDT, CDR2 FYEKMQ, per germline (reference sequence). There are 14 residues in the CDR3. CDR3 DNA sequence: TGTGCCAGCATCCGCCTAGGACTCACAGATACGCAGTATTTT. Its protein is CASIRLGLTDTQYF.

The rearrangement links TRBV24-1 to TRBJ1-1; TRBD1 might be the D (5 bases). V lost 7 bases and J lost 1, with 9 bases in between. This CDR3 spans 13 amino acids. CDR1 and CDR2 (germline): KGHDR, SFDVKD. The DNA of the CDR3 is TGTGCCACCAGGGCAGGGTCGAACACTGAAGCTTTCTTT. Residues: CATRAGSNTEAFF.

Here the CDR3 reads CASSPLRRGAKDGYTF. In DNA form, the CDR3 reads TGTGCCAGCTCACCACTGAGACGGGGGGCCAAGGATGGCTACACCTTC. This chain joins TRBV18 and TRBJ1-2, with D maybe TRBD1 (6 bases). Germline CDR1 is KGHSH and CDR2 is LQKENI. Trimming stripped 1 base from V and 6 bases from J, with 18 bases between. This CDR3 has 16 amino acids.

V gene TRBV27 combines with J gene TRBJ2-1, with 11 nucleotides matching TRBD2. Germline V lookup: CDR1 MNHEY, CDR2 SMNVEV (reference sequence). This CDR3 contains 16 residues. V lost 3 bases to trimming and J lost 11 bases; unmatched junction nucleotides: 12. CDR3 region: CASSLRTIAGGPKQFF. The CDR3 DNA sequence: TGTGCCAGCAGTTTGCGGACTATAGCGGGAGGGCCAAAGCAGTTCTTC.

This clone was found once. The chain carries TRBV28 and TRBJ1-1; the match to TRBD1 covers 8 bases. This CDR3 has 17 amino acids. After removal of 6 bases from V and 1 base from J, the junction contained 13 bases not matched to a gene. CDR1 is MDHEN, CDR2 SYDVKM, per germline. The CDR3 spells CASSPNQGAIRNTEAFF. The CDR3 DNA reads TGTGCCAGCAGCCCTAACCAGGGGGCGATTAGGAACACTGAAGCTTTCTTT.

The count of this clone is one. This rearrangement joins TRBV7-8 to TRBJ2-7; 13 bases agree with TRBD2. CDR3 length: 17 amino acids. After removal of 4 bases from V and 3 bases from J, the junction contained 9 bases not matched to a gene. Per germline, CDR1 SGHVS and CDR2 FQNEAQ. The CDR3 region has the DNA TGTGCCAGCAGCTATCCCCGGACTAGCGGGAGAGTCTACGAGCAGTACTTC. Amino acid sequence: CASSYPRTSGRVYEQYF. Filled out from reference TRBV7-8 and TRBJ2-7, the complete variable domain reads GAGVSQSPRYKVAKRGQDVALRCDPISGHVSLFWYQQALGQGPEFLTYFQNEAQLDKSGLPSDRFFAERPEGSVSTLKIQRTQQEDSAVYLCASSYPRTSGRVYEQYFGPGTRLTVT.

The chain combines TRBV5-5 with TRBJ2-7, with D perhaps matching TRBD1 (5 bases). The germline gives CDR1 SGHKS, CDR2 YYEKEE (reference sequence). Trimming stripped 0 bases from V and 1 base from J, with 14 bases between. The CDR3 sequence is 16 residues long. CDR3 protein: CASSLAGRVLSYEQYF. In DNA form, the CDR3 reads TGTGCCAGCAGCTTGGCTGGCAGGGTACTTTCCTACGAGCAGTACTTC. Complete variable domain (other parts from reference TRBV5-5 and TRBJ2-7): DAGVTQSPTHLIKTRGQQVTLRCSPISGHKSVSWYQQVLGQGPQFIFQYYEKEERGRGNFPDRFSARQFPNYSSELNVNALLLGDSALYLCASSLAGRVLSYEQYFGPGTRLTVT.

The genes are TRBV7-2 and TRBJ2-1, with 10 nucleotides matching TRBD2. V gave up 5 bases and J gave up 5 bases; unmatched junction bases: 6. The CDR3 sequence is 15 residues long. Germline loops: CDR1 SGHTA, CDR2 FQGNSA. The CDR3 DNA reads as TGTGCCAGCAGCCGCGAACTAGCGGGGAACAATGAGCAGTTCTTC. Its protein is CASSRELAGNNEQFF.

This chain connects TRBV28 to TRBJ2-1, with 7 positions matching TRBD2. Germline V gene data show CDR1 as MDHEN and CDR2 as SYDVKM. The V and J ends lost 3 bases and 0 bases, in that order; junction bases with no gene match: 2. The CDR3 spans 15 residues. In nucleotides, the CDR3 is TGTGCCAGCAGTTTCCGGGAGGCCTCCTACAATGAGCAGTTCTTC. It encodes CASSFREASYNEQFF.